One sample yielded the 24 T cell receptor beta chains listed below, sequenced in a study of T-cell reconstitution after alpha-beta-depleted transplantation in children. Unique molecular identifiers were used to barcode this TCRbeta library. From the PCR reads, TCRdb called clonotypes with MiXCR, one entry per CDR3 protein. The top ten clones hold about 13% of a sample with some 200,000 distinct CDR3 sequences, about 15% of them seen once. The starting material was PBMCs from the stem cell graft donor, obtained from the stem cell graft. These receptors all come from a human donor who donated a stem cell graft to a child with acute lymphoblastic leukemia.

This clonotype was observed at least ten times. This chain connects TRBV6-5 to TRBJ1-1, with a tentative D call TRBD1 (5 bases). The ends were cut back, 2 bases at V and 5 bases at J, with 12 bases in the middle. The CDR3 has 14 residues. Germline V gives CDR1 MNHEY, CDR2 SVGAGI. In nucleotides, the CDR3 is TGTGCCAGCAGTTACACTGAGGGGAGGACTGAAGCTTTCTTT. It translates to CASSYTEGRTEAFF.

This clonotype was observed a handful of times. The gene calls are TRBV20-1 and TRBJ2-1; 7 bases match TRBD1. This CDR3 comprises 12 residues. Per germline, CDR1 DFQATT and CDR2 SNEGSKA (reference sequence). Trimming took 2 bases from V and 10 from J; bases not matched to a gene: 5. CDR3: CSARHRGQEQFF. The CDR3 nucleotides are TGCAGTGCTAGACACAGGGGCCAAGAGCAGTTCTTC.

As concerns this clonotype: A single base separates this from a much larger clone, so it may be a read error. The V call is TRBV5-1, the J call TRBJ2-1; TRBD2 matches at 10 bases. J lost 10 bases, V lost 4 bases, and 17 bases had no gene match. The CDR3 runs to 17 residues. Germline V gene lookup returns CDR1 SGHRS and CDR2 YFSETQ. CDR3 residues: CASSPRGLAGVPGEQFF. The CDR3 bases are TGCGCCAGCAGCCCCCGGGGGCTAGCGGGAGTGCCGGGCGAGCAGTTCTTC. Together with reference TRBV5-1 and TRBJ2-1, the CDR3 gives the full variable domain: KAGVTQTPRYLIKTRGQQVTLSCSPISGHRSVSWYQQTPGQGLQFLFEYFSETQRNKGNFPGRFSGRQFSNSRSEMNVSTLELGDSALYLCASSPRGLAGVPGEQFFGPGTRLTVL.

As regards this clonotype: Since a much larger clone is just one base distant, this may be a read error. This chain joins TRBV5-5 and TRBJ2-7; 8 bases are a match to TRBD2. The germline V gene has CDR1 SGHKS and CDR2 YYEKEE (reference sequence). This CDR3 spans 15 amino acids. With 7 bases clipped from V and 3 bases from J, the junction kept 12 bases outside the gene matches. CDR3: CASADRRAGVYEQYF. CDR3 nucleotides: TGTGCCAGCGCCGATCGGCGAGCGGGAGTCTACGAGCAGTACTTC.

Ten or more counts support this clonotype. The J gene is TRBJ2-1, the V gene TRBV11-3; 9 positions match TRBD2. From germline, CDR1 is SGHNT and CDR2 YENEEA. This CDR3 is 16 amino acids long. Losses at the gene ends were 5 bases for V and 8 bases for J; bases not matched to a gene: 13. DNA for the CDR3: TGTGCCAGCAGCCCGAGGGACAGAGCGGGAGGAGATGAGCAGTTCTTC. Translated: CASSPRDRAGGDEQFF.

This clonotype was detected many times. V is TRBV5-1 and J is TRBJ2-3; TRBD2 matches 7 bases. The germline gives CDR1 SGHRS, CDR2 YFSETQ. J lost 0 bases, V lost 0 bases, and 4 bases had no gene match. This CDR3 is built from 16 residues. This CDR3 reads CASSLVRGLSTDTQYF. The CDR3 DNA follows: TGCGCCAGCAGCTTGGTGCGGGGGTTAAGCACAGATACGCAGTATTTT.

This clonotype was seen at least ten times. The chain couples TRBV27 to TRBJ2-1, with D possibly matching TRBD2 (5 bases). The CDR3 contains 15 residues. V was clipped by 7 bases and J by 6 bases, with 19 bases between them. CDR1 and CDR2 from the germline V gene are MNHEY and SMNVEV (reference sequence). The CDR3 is CASTITASLLNEQFF. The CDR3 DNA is TGTGCCAGCACCATCACGGCTAGCTTACTCAATGAGCAGTTCTTC.

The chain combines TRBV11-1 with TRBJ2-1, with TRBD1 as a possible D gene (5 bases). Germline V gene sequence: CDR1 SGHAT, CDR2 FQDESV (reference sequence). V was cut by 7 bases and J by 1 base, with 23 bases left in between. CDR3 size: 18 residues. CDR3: CASTETPPGYRSYNEQFF. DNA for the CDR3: TGTGCCAGCACCGAAACGCCTCCAGGGTATAGGTCCTACAATGAGCAGTTCTTC.

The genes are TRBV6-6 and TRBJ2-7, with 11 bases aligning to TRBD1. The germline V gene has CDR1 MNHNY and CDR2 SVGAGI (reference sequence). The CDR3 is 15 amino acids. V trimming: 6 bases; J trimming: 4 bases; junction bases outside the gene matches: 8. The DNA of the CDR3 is TGTGCCAGCAGGAATGGACAGGGGGCGATTTACGAGCAGTACTTC. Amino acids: CASRNGQGAIYEQYF.

The CDR3 DNA follows: TGTGCCTGGAGTTTTCCGGGACTAGCGGTCGTGAGCTCCTACAATGAGCAGTTCTTC. Translation gives CAWSFPGLAVVSSYNEQFF. The V call is TRBV30, the J call TRBJ2-1; 11 bases map to TRBD2. The germline CDR1 and CDR2 sequences are GTSNPN and SVGIG (reference sequence). The CDR3 length is 19 residues. The junction had 12 bases not matched to a gene; V was cut back by 2 bases and J by 0 bases. Full variable domain (remainder filled in from reference TRBV30 and TRBJ2-1): SQTIHQWPATLVQPVGSPLSLECTVEGTSNPNLYWYRQAAGRGLQLLFYSVGIGQISSEVPQNLSASRPQDRQFILSSKKLLLSDSGFYLCAWSFPGLAVVSSYNEQFFGPGTRLTVL.

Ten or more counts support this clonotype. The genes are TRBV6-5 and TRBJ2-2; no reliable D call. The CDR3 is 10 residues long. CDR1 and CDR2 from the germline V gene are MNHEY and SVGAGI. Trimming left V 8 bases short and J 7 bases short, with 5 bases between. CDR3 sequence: CASGNGELFF. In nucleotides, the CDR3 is TGTGCCAGCGGTAACGGGGAGCTGTTTTTT.

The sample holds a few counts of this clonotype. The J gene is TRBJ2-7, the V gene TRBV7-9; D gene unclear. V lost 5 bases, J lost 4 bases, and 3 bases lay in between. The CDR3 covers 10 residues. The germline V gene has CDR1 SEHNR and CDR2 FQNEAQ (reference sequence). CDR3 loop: CASSPYEQYF. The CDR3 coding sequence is TGTGCCAGCAGCCCATACGAGCAGTACTTC.

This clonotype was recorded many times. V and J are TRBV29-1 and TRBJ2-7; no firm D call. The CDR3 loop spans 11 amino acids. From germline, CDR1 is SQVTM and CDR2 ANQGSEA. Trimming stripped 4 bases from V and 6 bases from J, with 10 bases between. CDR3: CSVVMGAEQYF. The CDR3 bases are TGCAGCGTTGTTATGGGCGCCGAGCAGTACTTC.

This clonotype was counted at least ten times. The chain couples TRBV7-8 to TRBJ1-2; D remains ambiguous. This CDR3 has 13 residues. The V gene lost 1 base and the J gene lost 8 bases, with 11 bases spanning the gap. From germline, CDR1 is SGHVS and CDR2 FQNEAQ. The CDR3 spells CASSLGRRDGYTF. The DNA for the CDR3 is TGTGCCAGCAGCTTAGGACGGCGCGACGGCTACACCTTC. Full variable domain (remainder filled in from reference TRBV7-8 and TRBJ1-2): GAGVSQSPRYKVAKRGQDVALRCDPISGHVSLFWYQQALGQGPEFLTYFQNEAQLDKSGLPSDRFFAERPEGSVSTLKIQRTQQEDSAVYLCASSLGRRDGYTFGSGTRLTVV.

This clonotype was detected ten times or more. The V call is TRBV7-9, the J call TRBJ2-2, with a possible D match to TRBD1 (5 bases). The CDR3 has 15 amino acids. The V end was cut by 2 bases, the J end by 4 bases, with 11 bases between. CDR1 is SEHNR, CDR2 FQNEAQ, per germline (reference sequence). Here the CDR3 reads CASSLTDRPTGELFF. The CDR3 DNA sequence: TGTGCCAGCAGCTTAACCGACAGACCCACCGGGGAGCTGTTTTTT.

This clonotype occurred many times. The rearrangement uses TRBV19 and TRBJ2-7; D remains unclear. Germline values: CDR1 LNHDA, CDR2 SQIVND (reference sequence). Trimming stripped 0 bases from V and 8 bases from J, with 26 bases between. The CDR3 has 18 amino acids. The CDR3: CASSIEVPRTDAPTKQYF. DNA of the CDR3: TGTGCCAGTAGTATAGAAGTACCCAGGACGGATGCTCCTACGAAGCAGTACTTC.

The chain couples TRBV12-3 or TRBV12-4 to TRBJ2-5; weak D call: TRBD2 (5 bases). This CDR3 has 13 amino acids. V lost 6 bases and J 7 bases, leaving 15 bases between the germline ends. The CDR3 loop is CASSRPGVGTQYF. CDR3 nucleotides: TGTGCCAGCAGCCGTCCCGGGGTGGGGACCCAGTACTTC.

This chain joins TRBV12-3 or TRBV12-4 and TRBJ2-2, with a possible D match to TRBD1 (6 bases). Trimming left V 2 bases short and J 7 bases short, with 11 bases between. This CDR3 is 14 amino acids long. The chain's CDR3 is CASSLSGAGGELFF. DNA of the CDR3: TGTGCCAGCAGTTTATCAGGGGCCGGCGGGGAGCTGTTTTTT.

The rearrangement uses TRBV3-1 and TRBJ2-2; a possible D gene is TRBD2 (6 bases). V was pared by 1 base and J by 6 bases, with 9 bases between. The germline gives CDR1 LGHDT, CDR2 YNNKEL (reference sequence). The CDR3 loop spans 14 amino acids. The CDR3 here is CASSQASGAGELFF. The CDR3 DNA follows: TGTGCCAGCAGCCAAGCCTCGGGAGCCGGGGAGCTGTTTTTT.

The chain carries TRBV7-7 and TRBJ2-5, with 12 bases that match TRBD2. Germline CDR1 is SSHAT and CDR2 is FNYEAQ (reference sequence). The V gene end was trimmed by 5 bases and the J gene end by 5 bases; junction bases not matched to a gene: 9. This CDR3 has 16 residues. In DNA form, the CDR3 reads TGTGCCAGCAGCCGGACTAGCGGGACGTGGGGGGAGACCCAGTACTTC. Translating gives CASSRTSGTWGETQYF.

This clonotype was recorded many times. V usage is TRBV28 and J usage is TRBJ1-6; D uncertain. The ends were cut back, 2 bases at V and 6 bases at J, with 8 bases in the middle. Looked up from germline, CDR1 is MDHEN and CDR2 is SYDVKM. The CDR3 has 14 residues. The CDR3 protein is CASSLVQVNSPLHF. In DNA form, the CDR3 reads TGTGCCAGCAGTTTAGTTCAGGTTAATTCACCCCTCCACTTT.

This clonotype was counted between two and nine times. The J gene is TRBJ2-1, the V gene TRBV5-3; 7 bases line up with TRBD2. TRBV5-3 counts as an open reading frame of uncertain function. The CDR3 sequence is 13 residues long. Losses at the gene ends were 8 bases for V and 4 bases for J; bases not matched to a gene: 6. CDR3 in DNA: TGTGCCAGCCAAGCGGGATTTTACAATGAGCAGTTCTTC. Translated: CASQAGFYNEQFF.

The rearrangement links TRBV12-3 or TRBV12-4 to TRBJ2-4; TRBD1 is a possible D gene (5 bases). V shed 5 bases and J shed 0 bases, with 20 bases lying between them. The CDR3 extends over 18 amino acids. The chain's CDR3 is CASSPGPLDIGAKNIQYF. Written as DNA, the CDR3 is TGTGCCAGCAGTCCCGGCCCGTTGGACATCGGAGCCAAAAACATTCAGTACTTC.

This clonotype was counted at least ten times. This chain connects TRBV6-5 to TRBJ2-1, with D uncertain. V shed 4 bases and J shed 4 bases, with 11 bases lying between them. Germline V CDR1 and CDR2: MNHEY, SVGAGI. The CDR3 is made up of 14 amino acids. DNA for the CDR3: TGTGCCAGCAGTTTGGACCAAATTTACAATGAGCAGTTCTTC. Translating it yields CASSLDQIYNEQFF.